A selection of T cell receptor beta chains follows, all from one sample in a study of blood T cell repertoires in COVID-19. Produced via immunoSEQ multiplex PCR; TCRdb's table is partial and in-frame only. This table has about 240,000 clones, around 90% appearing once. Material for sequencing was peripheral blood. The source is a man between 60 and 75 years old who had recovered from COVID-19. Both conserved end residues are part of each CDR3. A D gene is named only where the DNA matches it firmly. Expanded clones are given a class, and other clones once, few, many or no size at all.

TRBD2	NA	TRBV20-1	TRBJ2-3	CSASYSGGALTDTQYF	TGCAGTGCTAGTTATAGCGGGGGGGCCCTCACAGATACGCAGTATTTT
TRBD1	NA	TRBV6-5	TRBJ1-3	CAGTGGGGNTIYF	TGTGCCGGCACAGGGGGAGGTGGAAACACCATATATTTT
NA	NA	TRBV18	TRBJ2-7	CASSPSPAGVHEQYF	TGTGCCAGCTCACCGAGCCCTGCAGGGGTCCACGAGCAGTACTTC
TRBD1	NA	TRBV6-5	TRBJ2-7	CASKTGGSYEQYF	TGTGCCAGCAAAACAGGGGGCTCCTACGAGCAGTACTTC
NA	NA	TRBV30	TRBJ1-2	CAWSRTLIDSGGYTF	TGTGCCTGGAGCAGAACACTCATAGACTCGGGGGGCTACACCTTC
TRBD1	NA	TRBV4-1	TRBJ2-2	CATRGRDRGNGELFF	TGCGCCACCCGGGGTCGGGACAGGGGTAACGGGGAGCTGTTTTTT
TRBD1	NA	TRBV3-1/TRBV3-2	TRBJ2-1	CASSSRRTGGNEQFF	TGTGCCAGCAGCTCCCGCCGGACAGGGGGCAATGAGCAGTTCTTC
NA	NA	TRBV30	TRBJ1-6	CAWSQEDSPLHF	TGTGCCTGGAGTCAGGAGGATTCACCCCTCCACTTT
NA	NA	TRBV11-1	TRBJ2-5	CASSLRTVQETQYF	TGTGCCAGCAGCTTACGAACAGTCCAAGAGACCCAGTACTTC
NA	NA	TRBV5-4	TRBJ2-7	CASQDRPSYEQYF	TGTGCCAGCCAAGACAGGCCCTCCTACGAGCAGTACTTC
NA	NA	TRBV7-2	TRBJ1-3	CASSIGTSGVAIYF	TGTGCCAGCAGCATAGGAACCTCGGGTGTAGCCATATATTTT
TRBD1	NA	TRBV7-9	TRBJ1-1	CASSARQGVGTEAFF	TGTGCCAGCAGCGCCAGACAGGGGGTTGGCACTGAAGCTTTCTTT
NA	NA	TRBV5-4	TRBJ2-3	CASSLDRGLLRDTQYF	TGTGCCAGCAGCTTGGACCGGGGATTACTGAGGGATACGCAGTATTTT
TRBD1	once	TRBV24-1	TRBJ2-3	CATSDLGRGTDTQYF	TGTGCCACCAGTGATTTGGGCAGGGGGACAGATACGCAGTATTTT
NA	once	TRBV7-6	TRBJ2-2	CASSLGTANTGELFF	TGTGCCAGCAGCTTAGGGACAGCGAACACCGGGGAGCTGTTTTTT
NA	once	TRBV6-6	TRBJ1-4	CASRQGDATNEKLFF	TGTGCCAGCAGACAGGGTGACGCAACTAATGAAAAACTGTTTTTT
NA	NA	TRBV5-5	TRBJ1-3	CASSLVGQRMNTIYF	TGTGCCAGCAGCTTGGTTGGGCAGCGGATGAACACCATATATTTT
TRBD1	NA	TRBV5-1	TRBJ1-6	CASSFGTGDVQSPLHF	TGCGCCAGCAGCTTTGGCACAGGGGATGTGCAATCACCCCTCCACTTT
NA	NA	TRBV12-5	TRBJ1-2	CASGGRAATRGYTF	TGTGCTAGTGGTGGGCGGGCAGCAACTCGAGGCTACACCTTC
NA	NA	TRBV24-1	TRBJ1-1	CATSDGNPGSTEAFF	TGTGCCACCAGTGATGGAAATCCGGGAAGCACTGAAGCTTTCTTT
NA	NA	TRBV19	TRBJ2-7	CASSMGHFGGEQYF	TGTGCCAGTAGTATGGGACATTTTGGGGGCGAGCAGTACTTC
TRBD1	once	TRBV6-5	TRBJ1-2	CASSFHPTGAEGYTF	TGTGCCAGCAGTTTTCACCCGACAGGGGCCGAGGGCTACACCTTC
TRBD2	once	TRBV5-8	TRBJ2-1	CASSLTSGGARGFEQFF	TGTGCCAGCAGCCTTACTAGCGGGGGGGCCCGGGGTTTTGAGCAGTTCTTC
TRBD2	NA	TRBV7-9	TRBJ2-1	CASSSWGLPRDEQFF	TGTGCCAGCAGCTCGTGGGGACTACCCCGGGATGAGCAGTTCTTC
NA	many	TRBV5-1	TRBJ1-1	CASSLGGAPEAFF	TGCGCCAGCAGCTTGGGGGGCGCCCCTGAAGCTTTCTTT
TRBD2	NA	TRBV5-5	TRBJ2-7	CASSFLLAGIYEQYF	TGTGCCAGCAGCTTCTTGCTAGCGGGGATCTACGAGCAGTACTTC
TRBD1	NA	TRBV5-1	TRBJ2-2	CASSLPTGSSTGELFF	TGCGCCAGCAGCCTCCCGACAGGGTCGAGCACCGGGGAGCTGTTTTTT
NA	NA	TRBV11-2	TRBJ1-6	CASSLGHSYNSPLHF	TGTGCCAGCAGCTTAGGACACTCCTATAATTCACCCCTCCACTTT
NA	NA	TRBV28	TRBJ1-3	CASSTRTVIYF	TGTGCCAGCAGTACTCGGACTGTGATATATTTT